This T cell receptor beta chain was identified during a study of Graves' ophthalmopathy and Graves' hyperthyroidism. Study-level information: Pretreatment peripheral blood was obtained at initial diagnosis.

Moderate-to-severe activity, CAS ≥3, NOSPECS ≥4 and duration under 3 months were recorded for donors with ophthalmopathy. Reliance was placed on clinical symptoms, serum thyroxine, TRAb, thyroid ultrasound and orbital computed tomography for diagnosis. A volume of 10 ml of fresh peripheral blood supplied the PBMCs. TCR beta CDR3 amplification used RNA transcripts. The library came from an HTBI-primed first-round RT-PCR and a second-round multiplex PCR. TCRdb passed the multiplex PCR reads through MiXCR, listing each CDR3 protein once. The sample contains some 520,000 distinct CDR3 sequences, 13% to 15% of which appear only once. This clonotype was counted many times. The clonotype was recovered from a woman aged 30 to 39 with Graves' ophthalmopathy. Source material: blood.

The CDR3: CSALRLAGETQYF. In DNA form, the CDR3 reads TGCAGTGCCCTCAGACTAGCGGGGGAGACCCAGTACTTC. V usage is TRBV20-1 and J usage is TRBJ2-5, with 11 bases matching TRBD2. V trimming: 6 bases; J trimming: 5 bases; junction bases outside the gene matches: 5. This CDR3 has 13 residues. CDR1 is DFQATT and CDR2 is SNEGSKA in the germline V gene (reference sequence).